This TCR beta chain comes out of a study of cytotoxic CD8 clonotypes in ibrutinib-treated CLL listed by TCRdb under 2021. Study-level background: The cohort was composed of more than ten relapsed/refractory and approximately 16 treatment-naive patients; IGHV unmutated status was identified in under 18 patients. Partial responses were observed in 24 patients and complete responses in 2; after a median follow-up of roughly 72 months, remission was maintained in roughly 15 patients and progression was observed in around twelve. The response samples were drawn at a median of approximately 12 months into treatment, with a range of roughly 6 to 36 months. An average of roughly 270,000 productive templates and roughly 94,000 productive rearrangements was obtained per sample. Of the approximately 90 participants in the trial, about two dozen had longitudinal samples available. Cryopreserved peripheral blood mononuclear cells were obtained prior to treatment, at the time of response, and at either disease progression or sustained remission. Every sample from remission and from progressive disease was obtained while the patients were still on ibrutinib. General conclusions and limits of the study: Public clonotypes were rare and either shrank or stayed stable during treatment, and the rise in clonality at ibrutinib response reflected expansion of private clonotypes. Clonality increased at ibrutinib response, stayed stable in sustained remission, and fell back toward baseline at progression. Sampling times were not matched between patients in sustained remission and patients whose disease was progressing, and lymph node repertoires were not examined. Baseline clonality exceeded that of age-matched healthy donors and correlated strongly with circulating CD8+ T-cell counts.

This specimen's time point label, interpreted: around 25 months on ibrutinib. For TCR beta library preparation, around 2.2 micrograms of genomic DNA was extracted from cryopreserved PBMCs. High-throughput TCR beta sequencing was performed on longitudinal blood samples from CLL patients receiving ibrutinib monotherapy. The patients were enrolled in a single-center, open-label phase 2 trial of ibrutinib monotherapy. Comment on this clone: No antigen is known for it. The record has no base qualities; no much larger clone is one base away.

CDR1 and CDR2 are drawn from the germline V gene: SGDLS, YYNGEE. The CDR3, from cysteine to phenylalanine, totals 15 residues. Only CDR3 DNA remains: 45 bases, in frame from the first base. The germline ends are 19 bases apart after V is trimmed by 5 bases and J by 8 bases. The goal of deep resolution MiSeq sequencing was a depth between 1 in 1 million and 1 in 200,000 T cells, and coverage averaged 10x per clonotype. The immunoSEQ hsTCRB Kit was used to generate TCR beta libraries. The original pipeline was this. Data were analyzed with ImmunoSEQ Data Assistant and ImmunoSEQ Analyzer, with V, D and J genes assigned per IMGT definitions. Clonality, with values ranging from 0 to 1, was calculated as one minus the normalized Shannon entropy of productive rearrangement frequencies. Only overrepresented clonotypes making up at least 0.05% of each patient's repertoire were included in the public clonotype analysis. Repertoires from some twelve age-matched healthy donors in immuneACCESS were used as clonality controls. TCRdb carries this immuneACCESS record with in-frame sequences only. Its versions omit some clonotypes, under half of them owing to an unresolved V gene in the studies checked, with the rest unexplained. V, J and clone size reflect that table, while D and trimming were determined from the DNA. The sample contains around 140,000 clones, approximately 83% of them found a single time. The ten largest account for about 2% of the sample.

The chain joins TRBV9 to TRBJ1-4; TRBD1 is possibly the D segment (5 matching bases). The sample in question was PBMCs, obtained after 24 months of ibrutinib treatment. This TCR came from a human donor with chronic lymphocytic leukemia. The CDR3 corresponds to CASSISDGAGEKLFF. Here is the DNA: TGTGCCAGCAGTATATCCGACGGGGCTGGAGAAAAACTGTTTTTT.